The TCR beta chain under discussion was sequenced for a study of cytomegalovirus exposure and HLA in healthy donors. Looking at the study overall: Most genotyped donors, approximately 81% of around 370, had Caucasian-associated genetic ancestry.

In regard to this clone: Its specificity is unknown.

The PCR had 60 Vbeta and 13 Jbeta primers. Profiled with immunoSEQ multiplex PCR; TCRdb holds only in-frame clones, not every one. The data show 170,000 or so clones, roughly 80% seen once. Regarding the study as a whole: According to a later analysis, most TCR beta chains associated with CMV appeared HLA-restricted. Accurate prediction of HLA-A and HLA-B alleles (for most subjects) was reportedly achieved from TCR beta sequences.

This CDR3 has 10 residues. Per germline, CDR1 SGHTS and CDR2 YDEGEE. Between the trimmed V and J ends, which lost 4 bases and 6 bases, there was a span of 5 bases. The receptor was isolated from a man under 40 in good health and CMV-seropositive. The sequenced sample was PBMCs. The J gene is TRBJ2-7, the V gene TRBV5-8, with D unresolved. Here the CDR3 reads CASSHGEQYF. DNA of the CDR3: TGTGCCAGCAGCCACGGCGAGCAGTACTTC.